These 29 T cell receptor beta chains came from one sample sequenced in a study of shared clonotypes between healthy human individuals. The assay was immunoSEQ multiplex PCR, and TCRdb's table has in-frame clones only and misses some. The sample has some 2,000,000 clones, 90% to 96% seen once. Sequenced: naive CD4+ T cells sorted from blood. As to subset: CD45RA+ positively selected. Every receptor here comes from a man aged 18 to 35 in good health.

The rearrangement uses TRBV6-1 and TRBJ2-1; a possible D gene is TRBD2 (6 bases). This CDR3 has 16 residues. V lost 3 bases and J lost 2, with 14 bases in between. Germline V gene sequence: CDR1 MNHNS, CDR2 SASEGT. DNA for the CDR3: TGTGCCAGCAGTGATAAAGGGACTGGCGCCTACAATGAGCAGTTCTTC. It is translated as CASSDKGTGAYNEQFF.

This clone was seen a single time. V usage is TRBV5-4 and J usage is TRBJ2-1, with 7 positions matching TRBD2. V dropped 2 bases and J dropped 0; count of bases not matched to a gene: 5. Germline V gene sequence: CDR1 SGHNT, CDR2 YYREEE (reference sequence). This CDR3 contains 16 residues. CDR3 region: CASSFHGGSSYNEQFF. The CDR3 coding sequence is TGTGCCAGCAGCTTTCACGGGGGGAGCTCCTACAATGAGCAGTTCTTC.

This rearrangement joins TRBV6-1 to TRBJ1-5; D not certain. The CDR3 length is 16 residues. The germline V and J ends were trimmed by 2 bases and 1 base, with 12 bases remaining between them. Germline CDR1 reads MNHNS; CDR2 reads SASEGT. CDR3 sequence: CASSERRSASNQPQHF. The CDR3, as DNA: TGTGCCAGCAGTGAACGCAGGTCAGCAAGCAATCAGCCCCAGCATTTT.

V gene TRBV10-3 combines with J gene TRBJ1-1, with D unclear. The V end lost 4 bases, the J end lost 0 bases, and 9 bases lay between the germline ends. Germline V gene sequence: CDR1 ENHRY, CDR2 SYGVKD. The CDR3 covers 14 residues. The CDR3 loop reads CAISGGHMNTEAFF. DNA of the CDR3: TGTGCCATCAGTGGAGGTCACATGAACACTGAAGCTTTCTTT.

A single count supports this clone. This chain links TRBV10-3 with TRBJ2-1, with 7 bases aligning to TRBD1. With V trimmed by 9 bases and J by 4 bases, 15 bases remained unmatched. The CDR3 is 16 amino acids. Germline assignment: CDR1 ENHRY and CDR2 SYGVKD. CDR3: CAIGQALGPAYNEQFF. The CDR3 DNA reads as TGTGCCATTGGACAGGCTCTGGGACCCGCTTACAATGAGCAGTTCTTC.

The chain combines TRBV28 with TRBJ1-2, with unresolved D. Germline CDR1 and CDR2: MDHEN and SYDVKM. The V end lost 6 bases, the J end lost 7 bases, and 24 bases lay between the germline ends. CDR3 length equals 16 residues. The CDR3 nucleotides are TGTGCCAGCAGCTGGGGAGCGCAAGGTTTACGACTTGGCTACACCTTC. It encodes CASSWGAQGLRLGYTF.

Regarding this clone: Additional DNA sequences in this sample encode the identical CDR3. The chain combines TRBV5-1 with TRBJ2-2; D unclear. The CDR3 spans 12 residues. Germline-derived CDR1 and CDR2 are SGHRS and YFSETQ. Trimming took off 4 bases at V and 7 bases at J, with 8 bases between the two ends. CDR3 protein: CASSLQDGELFF. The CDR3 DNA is TGCGCCAGCAGCCTTCAGGACGGGGAGCTGTTTTTT.

The CDR3 DNA reads TGTGCCATCAGTGAGTCTAGGGGGAACACAGATACGCAGTATTTT. Translation gives CAISESRGNTDTQYF. The rearrangement joins TRBV10-3 to TRBJ2-3; D perhaps matches TRBD1 (6 bases). The ends were cut back, 0 bases at V and 2 bases at J, with 9 bases in the middle. The CDR3 is 15 amino acids. Germline loops: CDR1 ENHRY, CDR2 SYGVKD.

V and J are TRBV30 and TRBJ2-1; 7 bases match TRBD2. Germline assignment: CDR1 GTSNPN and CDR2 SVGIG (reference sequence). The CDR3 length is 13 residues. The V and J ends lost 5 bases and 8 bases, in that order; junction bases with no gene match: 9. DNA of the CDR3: TGTGCCTGGGCGCGGGGGTCGGGGGATGAGCAGTTCTTC. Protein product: CAWARGSGDEQFF.

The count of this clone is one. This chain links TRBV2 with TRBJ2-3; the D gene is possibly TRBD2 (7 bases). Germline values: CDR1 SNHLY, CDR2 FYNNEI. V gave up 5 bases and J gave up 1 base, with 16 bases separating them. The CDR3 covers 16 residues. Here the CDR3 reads CASSQGGGLRTDTQYF. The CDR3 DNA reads TGTGCCAGCAGTCAAGGCGGGGGCCTCCGCACAGATACGCAGTATTTT.

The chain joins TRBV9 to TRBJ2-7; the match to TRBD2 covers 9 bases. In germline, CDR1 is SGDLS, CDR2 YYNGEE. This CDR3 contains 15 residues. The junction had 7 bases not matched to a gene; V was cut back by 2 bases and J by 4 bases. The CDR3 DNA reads TGTGCCAGCAGCGTCGCTAGCGGGGTTGTATACGAGCAGTACTTC. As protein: CASSVASGVVYEQYF. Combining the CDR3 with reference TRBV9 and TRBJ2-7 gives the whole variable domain DSGVTQTPKHLITATGQRVTLRCSPRSGDLSVYWYQQSLDQGLQFLIQYYNGEERAKGNILERFSAQQFPDLHSELNLSSLELGDSALYFCASSVASGVVYEQYFGPGTRLTVT.

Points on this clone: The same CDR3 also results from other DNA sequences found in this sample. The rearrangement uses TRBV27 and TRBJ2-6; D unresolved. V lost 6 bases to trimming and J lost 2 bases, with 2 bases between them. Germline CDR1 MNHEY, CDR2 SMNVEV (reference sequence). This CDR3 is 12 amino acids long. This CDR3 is CASSPGANVLTF. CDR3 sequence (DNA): TGTGCCAGCAGCCCTGGGGCCAACGTCCTGACTTTC.

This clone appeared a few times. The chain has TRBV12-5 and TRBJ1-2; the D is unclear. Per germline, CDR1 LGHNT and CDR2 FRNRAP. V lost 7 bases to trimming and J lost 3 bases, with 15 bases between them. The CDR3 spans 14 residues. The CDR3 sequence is CASAPGTGHYGYTF. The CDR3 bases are TGTGCTAGTGCCCCCGGAACGGGCCACTATGGCTACACCTTC.

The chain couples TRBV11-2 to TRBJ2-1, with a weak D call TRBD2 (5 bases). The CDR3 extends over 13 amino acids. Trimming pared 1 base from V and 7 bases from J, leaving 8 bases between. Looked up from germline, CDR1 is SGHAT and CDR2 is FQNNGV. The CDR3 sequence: CASSLVLGNEQFF. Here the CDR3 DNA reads TGTGCCAGCAGCTTAGTACTAGGGAATGAGCAGTTCTTC.

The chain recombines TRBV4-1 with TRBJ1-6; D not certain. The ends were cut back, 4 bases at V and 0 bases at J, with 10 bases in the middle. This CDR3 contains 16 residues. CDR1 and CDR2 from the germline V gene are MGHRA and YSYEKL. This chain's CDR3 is CASSPNLSSYNSPLHF. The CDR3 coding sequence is TGCGCCAGCAGCCCGAACCTGAGCTCCTATAATTCACCCCTCCACTTT.

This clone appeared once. CDR3 bases: TGCAGCGTTGAGGTTGAGCTTAATCAGCCCCAGCATTTT. This gives the protein CSVEVELNQPQHF. The V gene is TRBV29-1, the J gene TRBJ1-5; D ambiguous. The germline gives CDR1 SQVTM, CDR2 ANQGSEA. This CDR3 comprises 13 residues. V lost 3 bases, J lost 4 bases, and 10 bases lay in between. The entire variable domain, with the rest obtained from reference TRBV29-1 and TRBJ1-5, is as follows: SAVISQKPSRDICQRGTSLTIQCQVDSQVTMMFWYRQQPGQSLTLIATANQGSEATYESGFVIDKFPISRPNLTFSTLTVSNMSPEDSSIYLCSVEVELNQPQHFGDGTRLSIL.

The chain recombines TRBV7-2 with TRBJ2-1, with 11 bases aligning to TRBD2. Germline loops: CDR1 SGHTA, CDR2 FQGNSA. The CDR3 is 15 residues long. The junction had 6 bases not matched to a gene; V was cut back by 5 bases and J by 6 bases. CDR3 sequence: CASSISGRVINEQFF. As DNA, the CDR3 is TGTGCCAGCAGCATTAGCGGGAGGGTTATCAATGAGCAGTTCTTC.

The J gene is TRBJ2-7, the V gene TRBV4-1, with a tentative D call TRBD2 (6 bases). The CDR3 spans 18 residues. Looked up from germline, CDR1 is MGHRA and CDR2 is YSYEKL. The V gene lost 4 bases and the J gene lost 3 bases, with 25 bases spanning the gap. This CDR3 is CASSRGGSWGEDIYEQYF. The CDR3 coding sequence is TGCGCCAGCAGCCGAGGAGGGAGTTGGGGGGAGGATATCTACGAGCAGTACTTC.

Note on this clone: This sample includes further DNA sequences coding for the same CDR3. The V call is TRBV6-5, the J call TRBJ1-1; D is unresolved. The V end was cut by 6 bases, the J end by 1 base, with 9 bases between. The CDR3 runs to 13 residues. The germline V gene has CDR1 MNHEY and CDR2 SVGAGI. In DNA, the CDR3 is TGTGCCAGCAGCCCCCTGGGGAACACTGAAGCTTTCTTT. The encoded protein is CASSPLGNTEAFF.

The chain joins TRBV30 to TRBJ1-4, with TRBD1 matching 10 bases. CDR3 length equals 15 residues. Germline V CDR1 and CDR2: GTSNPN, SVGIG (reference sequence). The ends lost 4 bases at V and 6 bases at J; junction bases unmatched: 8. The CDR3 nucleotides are TGTGCCTGGACACGTGCGACAGGGGGCTATGAAAAACTGTTTTTT. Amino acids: CAWTRATGGYEKLFF.

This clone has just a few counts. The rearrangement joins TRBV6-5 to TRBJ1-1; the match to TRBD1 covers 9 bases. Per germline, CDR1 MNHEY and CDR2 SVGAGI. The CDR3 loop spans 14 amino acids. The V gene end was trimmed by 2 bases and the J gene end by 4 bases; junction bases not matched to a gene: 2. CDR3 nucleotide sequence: TGTGCCAGCAGTTACGGGACAGGGTCCACTGAAGCTTTCTTT. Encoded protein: CASSYGTGSTEAFF.

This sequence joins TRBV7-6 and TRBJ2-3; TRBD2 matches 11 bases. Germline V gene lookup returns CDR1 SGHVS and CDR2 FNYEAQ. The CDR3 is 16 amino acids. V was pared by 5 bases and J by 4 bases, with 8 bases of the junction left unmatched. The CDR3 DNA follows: TGTGCCAGCAGCGACTCTAGCGGGAGGCTATCAGATACGCAGTATTTT. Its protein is CASSDSSGRLSDTQYF.

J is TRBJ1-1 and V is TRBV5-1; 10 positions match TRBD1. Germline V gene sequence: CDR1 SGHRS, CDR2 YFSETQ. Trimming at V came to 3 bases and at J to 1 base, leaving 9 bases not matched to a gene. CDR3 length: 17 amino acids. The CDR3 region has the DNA TGCGCCAGCAGCTGGACGACAGGGGGCGCGGGGAACACTGAAGCTTTCTTT. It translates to CASSWTTGGAGNTEAFF.

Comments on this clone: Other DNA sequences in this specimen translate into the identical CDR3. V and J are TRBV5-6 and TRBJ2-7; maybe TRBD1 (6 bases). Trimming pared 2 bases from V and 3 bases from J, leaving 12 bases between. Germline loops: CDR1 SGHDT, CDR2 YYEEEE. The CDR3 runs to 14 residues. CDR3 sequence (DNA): TGTGCCAGCAGCTTAGGGCAGGGGAGCTACGAGCAGTACTTC. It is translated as CASSLGQGSYEQYF.

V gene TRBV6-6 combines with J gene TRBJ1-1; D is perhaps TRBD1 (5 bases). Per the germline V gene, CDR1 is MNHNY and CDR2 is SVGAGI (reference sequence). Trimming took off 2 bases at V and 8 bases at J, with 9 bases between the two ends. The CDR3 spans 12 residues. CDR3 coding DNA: TGTGCCAGCAGTTACAGGGCAGGGGAAGCTTTCTTT. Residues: CASSYRAGEAFF.

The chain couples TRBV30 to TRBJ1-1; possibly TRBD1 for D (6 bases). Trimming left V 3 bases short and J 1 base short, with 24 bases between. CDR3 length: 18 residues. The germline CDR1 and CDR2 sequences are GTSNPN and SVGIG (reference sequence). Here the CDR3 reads CAWRPGGGRGTGNTEAFF. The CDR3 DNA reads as TGTGCCTGGAGGCCGGGAGGTGGCAGGGGAACAGGGAACACTGAAGCTTTCTTT.

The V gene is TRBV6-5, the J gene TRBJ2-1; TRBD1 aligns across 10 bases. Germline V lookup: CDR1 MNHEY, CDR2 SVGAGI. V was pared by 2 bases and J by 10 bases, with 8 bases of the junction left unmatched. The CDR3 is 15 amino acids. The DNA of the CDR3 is TGTGCCAGCAGTTACGGGACAGGGGTAGAAGGCGAGCAGTTCTTC. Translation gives CASSYGTGVEGEQFF.

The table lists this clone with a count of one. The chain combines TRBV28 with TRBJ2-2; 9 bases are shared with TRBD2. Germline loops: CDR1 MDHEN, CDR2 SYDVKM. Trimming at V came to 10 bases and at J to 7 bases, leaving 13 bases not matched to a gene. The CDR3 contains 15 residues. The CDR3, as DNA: TGTGCCACCCACGGCGGGGGGGCCTCCGTCGGGGAGCTGTTTTTT. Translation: CATHGGGASVGELFF. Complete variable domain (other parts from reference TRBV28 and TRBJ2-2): DVKVTQSSRYLVKRTGEKVFLECVQDMDHENMFWYRQDPGLGLRLIYFSYDVKMKEKGDIPEGYSVSREKKERFSLILESASTNQTSMYLCATHGGGASVGELFFGEGSRLTVL.

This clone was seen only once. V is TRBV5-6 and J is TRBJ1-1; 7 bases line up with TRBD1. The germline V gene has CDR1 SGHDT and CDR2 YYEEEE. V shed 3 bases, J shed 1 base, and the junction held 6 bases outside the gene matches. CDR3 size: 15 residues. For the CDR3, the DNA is TGTGCCAGCAGCTGGTCGACAGGGAAGAACACTGAAGCTTTCTTT. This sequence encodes CASSWSTGKNTEAFF.